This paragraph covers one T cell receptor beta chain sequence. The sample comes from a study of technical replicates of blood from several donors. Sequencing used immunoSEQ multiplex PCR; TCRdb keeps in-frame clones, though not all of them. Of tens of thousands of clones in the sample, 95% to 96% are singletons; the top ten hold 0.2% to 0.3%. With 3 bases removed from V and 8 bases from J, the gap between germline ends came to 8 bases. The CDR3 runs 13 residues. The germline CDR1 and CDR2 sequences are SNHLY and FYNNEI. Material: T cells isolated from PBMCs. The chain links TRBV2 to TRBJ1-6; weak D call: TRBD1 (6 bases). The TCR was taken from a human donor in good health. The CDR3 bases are TGTGCCAGCAGTGAGGGGGGGCATTCACCCCTCCACTTT. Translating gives CASSEGGHSPLHF. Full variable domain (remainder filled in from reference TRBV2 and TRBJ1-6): EPEVTQTPSHQVTQMGQEVILRCVPISNHLYFYWYRQILGQKVEFLVSFYNNEISEKSEIFDDQFSVERPDGSNFTLKIRSTKLEDSAMYFCASSEGGHSPLHFGNGTRLTVT.